Listed here is a single TCR beta chain. Its antigen is as yet unknown. This entry comes from a study of T cell responses to AZD1222 COVID-19 vaccine. Study-level results: Of spike-specific TCRs, nearly half reportedly target regions left unmutated in variants. The study found vaccine-associated CD4 TCRs spanning spike, dominant at 160-218 and 743-854.

This table comes from immunoSEQ multiplex PCR, and its TCRdb copy is limited to in-frame clones, with some not included. The table shows under 95,000 clones, with 88% occurring only once. The CDR3 has 15 amino acids. The V gene's germline CDR1 is SGHKS and CDR2 YYEKEE (reference sequence). The ends lost 4 bases at V and 2 bases at J; junction bases unmatched: 6. This receptor was taken from an adult who received the AZD1222 COVID-19 vaccine. The chain links TRBV5-5 to TRBJ2-5, with 9 positions matching TRBD2. This specimen was peripheral blood, taken 28 days after the second AZD1222 dose. As DNA, the CDR3 is TGTGCCAGCAGCCTTAGCGGGAGCGGACAAGAGACCCAGTACTTC. Protein: CASSLSGSGQETQYF.